Presented here are 9 T cell receptor beta chains from one specimen sequenced in a study of beta chain features in type 1 diabetes. Isolated RNA was reverse transcribed in full, so expressed TCRB transcripts were sequenced. Sequencing was performed with immunoSEQ multiplex PCR; in TCRdb, only in-frame clones are kept and a portion is missing. This sample has about 230,000 clones; more than 9% occur once, and the top ten carry 0.03% to 0.035%. Sequencing was carried out using naive CD4+ T cells from blood. The receptors derive from a woman aged 18 to 35 in good health.

This rearrangement joins TRBV6-6 to TRBJ1-3; tentative D call: TRBD1 (6 bases). Trimming removed 8 bases from V and 2 bases from J, with 16 bases in between. CDR3 length: 15 amino acids. Germline CDR1 MNHNY, CDR2 SVGAGI (reference sequence). CDR3 in amino acids: CASVPPRDTGNTIYF. The CDR3 DNA reads TGTGCCAGCGTCCCTCCCCGGGACACTGGAAACACCATATATTTT.

In its sample, this clone was seen a few times. The chain uses TRBV9 and TRBJ2-1; 8 bases map to TRBD1. Per the germline V gene, CDR1 is SGDLS and CDR2 is YYNGEE. The V gene end was trimmed by 1 base and the J gene end by 5 bases; junction bases not matched to a gene: 5. The CDR3 loop spans 15 amino acids. CDR3 region: CASSVLRDRNNEQFF. Here the CDR3 DNA reads TGTGCCAGCAGCGTACTCCGGGACAGGAACAATGAGCAGTTCTTC.

The V and J genes are TRBV6-6 and TRBJ1-1, with 7 bases fitting TRBD1. CDR1 MNHNY and CDR2 SVGAGI come from the germline V gene (reference sequence). The V and J ends lost 2 bases and 1 base, in that order; junction bases with no gene match: 1. This CDR3 comprises 14 residues. This CDR3 reads CASSYPGGNTEAFF. CDR3 in DNA: TGTGCCAGCAGTTACCCAGGGGGGAACACTGAAGCTTTCTTT.

The chain employs TRBV6-1 and TRBJ2-1; 9 bases are a match to TRBD2. Germline CDR1 MNHNS, CDR2 SASEGT. There are 19 residues in the CDR3. V trimming: 4 bases; J trimming: 2 bases; junction bases outside the gene matches: 15. This CDR3 is CASSALAGAVGRPYNEQFF. In nucleotides, the CDR3 is TGTGCCAGCAGTGCCTTAGCGGGAGCAGTGGGTAGGCCCTACAATGAGCAGTTCTTC.

This rearrangement joins TRBV19 to TRBJ2-6, with 9 nucleotides matching TRBD2. Trimming cost V 3 bases and J 0 bases; bases outside gene matches: 6. CDR1 is LNHDA and CDR2 is SQIVND in the germline V gene (reference sequence). This CDR3 comprises 18 residues. DNA for the CDR3: TGTGCCAGTAGTATCGGCCTAGCGGGACTCTCTGGGGCCAACGTCCTGACTTTC. Encoded protein: CASSIGLAGLSGANVLTF.

This clone has just a few counts. V and J are TRBV7-3 and TRBJ1-1; D not resolved. The V gene's germline CDR1 is SGHTA and CDR2 FQGTGA. Trimming cost V 5 bases and J 3 bases, with 16 bases left between them. CDR3 length: 15 amino acids. CDR3: CASSEAGLPYTEAFF. In DNA, the CDR3 is TGTGCCAGCAGCGAGGCGGGGTTGCCGTACACTGAAGCTTTCTTT.

This clone was found a few times. The chain links TRBV5-4 to TRBJ2-7, with 10 bases matching TRBD1. Germline CDR1 reads SGHNT; CDR2 reads YYREEE (reference sequence). With V trimmed by 4 bases and J by 3 bases, 7 bases remained unmatched. The CDR3 is made up of 15 amino acids. This chain's CDR3 is CASSPLTGGYYEQYF. The DNA for the CDR3 is TGTGCCAGCAGCCCCTTGACAGGGGGCTACTACGAGCAGTACTTC.

The chain joins TRBV5-1 to TRBJ1-2, with 7 bases that match TRBD1. Trimming at V came to 4 bases and at J to 1 base, leaving 7 bases not matched to a gene. The CDR3 runs to 15 residues. The germline gives CDR1 SGHRS, CDR2 YFSETQ. As DNA, the CDR3 is TGCGCCAGCAGCCCTGGACAGGCGAATAACTATGGCTACACCTTC. As protein: CASSPGQANNYGYTF.

J is TRBJ2-3 and V is TRBV4-2, with D unclear. Trimming removed 0 bases at V and 3 bases at J, with 4 bases between. CDR3 length: 13 residues. Germline CDR1 LGHNA, CDR2 YNFKEQ. The CDR3, as DNA: TGTGCCAGCAGCCAAGATCTGACAGATACGCAGTATTTT. It yields the protein CASSQDLTDTQYF.